The 14 T cell receptor beta chains in this list originate from one sample, sequenced in a study of regulatory T cells in long-lasting Graves disease. Regarding time point: persistent/refractory GD, antithyroid drugs over 5 years with positive TRAb. After RNA was extracted from PBMCs, the TCR library was made from it. Construction of the TCR beta libraries employed iRepertoire HTBI primers in conjunction with Arm-PCR of CDR3 regions. TCRdb redid the calling of the multiplex PCR reads with MiXCR, one entry per CDR3 protein. Of 700,000 or so distinct CDR3 sequences in the sample, about 32% were seen once. The material sequenced was peripheral blood mononuclear cells (PBMCs), taken when the disease was refractory, from a patient treated with antithyroid drugs. These receptors were taken from a female donor with Graves disease.

In this sample, this clonotype turned up many times. This chain uses TRBV2 with TRBJ1-5, with D uncertain. V lost 7 bases and J 2 bases, leaving 9 bases between the germline ends. There are 13 residues in the CDR3. Germline V CDR1 and CDR2: SNHLY, FYNNEI. DNA of the CDR3: TGTGCCAGCAAGAGGGAGGGCAATCAGCCCCAGCATTTT. Translating gives CASKREGNQPQHF.

The chain carries TRBV3-1 and TRBJ2-2, with TRBD2 as a possible D gene (5 bases). The CDR3 sequence is 15 residues long. V gave up 1 base and J gave up 3 bases, with 9 bases separating them. Per the germline V gene, CDR1 is LGHDT and CDR2 is YNNKEL (reference sequence). The CDR3 spells CASSQGLTYTGELFF. The CDR3 nucleotides read TGTGCCAGCAGCCAAGGACTAACATACACCGGGGAGCTGTTTTTT.

This clonotype was counted many times. The V gene is TRBV28, the J gene TRBJ1-5, with D unclear. The CDR3 length is 14 residues. Germline values: CDR1 MDHEN, CDR2 SYDVKM. V was clipped by 5 bases and J by 5 bases, with 13 bases between them. The CDR3 here is CASSGGLEDQPQHF. The CDR3 DNA sequence: TGTGCCAGCAGTGGCGGGCTCGAAGATCAGCCCCAGCATTTT.

This clonotype showed up just a few times. J is TRBJ1-5 and V is TRBV6-9; no clear D gene. CDR1 and CDR2 (germline): MNHGY, SVAAGI. The CDR3 runs 14 residues. Trimming took off 3 bases at V and 6 bases at J, with 12 bases between the two ends. CDR3 bases: TGTGCCAGCAGTTACGGACGACTTCTTCAGCCCCAGCATTTT. Its translation: CASSYGRLLQPQHF.

V is TRBV28 and J is TRBJ2-1, with D perhaps matching TRBD2 (6 bases). V was pared by 8 bases and J by 4 bases, with 6 bases between. The length of the CDR3 is 11 residues. Looked up from germline, CDR1 is MDHEN and CDR2 is SYDVKM. This CDR3 is CASLAYNEQFF. CDR3 coding DNA: TGTGCCAGCCTAGCGTACAATGAGCAGTTCTTC. Using reference TRBV28 and TRBJ2-1 for the parts outside the CDR3, the full variable domain is DVKVTQSSRYLVKRTGEKVFLECVQDMDHENMFWYRQDPGLGLRLIYFSYDVKMKEKGDIPEGYSVSREKKERFSLILESASTNQTSMYLCASLAYNEQFFGPGTRLTVL.

This clonotype has at least ten counts. This sequence joins TRBV19 and TRBJ1-1, with 8 bases identical to TRBD1. This CDR3 region has 13 residues. Germline lookup yields CDR1 LNHDA and CDR2 SQIVND (reference sequence). Trimming removed 3 bases from V and 4 bases from J; junction bases left unmatched: 1. The CDR3 sequence: CASSIRGPTEAFF. CDR3 nucleotides: TGTGCCAGTAGTATCAGGGGGCCCACTGAAGCTTTCTTT.

This clonotype was detected a few times. The chain uses TRBV29-1 and TRBJ2-5; tentatively, D is TRBD1 (5 bases). The CDR3 runs to 13 residues. The V gene's germline CDR1 is SQVTM and CDR2 ANQGSEA. The V end was cut by 6 bases, the J end by 1 base, with 12 bases between. The CDR3 DNA sequence: TGCAGCGTCCAAGGGGCCAGCCAAGAGACCCAGTACTTC. Encoded protein: CSVQGASQETQYF.

The J gene is TRBJ1-1, the V gene TRBV11-3; 7 bases line up with TRBD1. The CDR3 runs 12 residues. The germline CDR1 and CDR2 sequences are SGHNT and YENEEA. V was pared by 7 bases and J by 4 bases, with 3 bases of the junction left unmatched. CDR3: CASKGAGTEAFF. The CDR3 DNA is TGTGCCAGCAAGGGGGCTGGCACTGAAGCTTTCTTT.

This clonotype has at least ten counts. The genes are TRBV12-3 or TRBV12-4 and TRBJ1-5; D not resolved. The V end lost 5 bases, the J end lost 5 bases, and 13 bases lay between the germline ends. The CDR3 length is 14 residues. The CDR3 region has the DNA TGTGCCAGCAGTCTACGGGCCGCGGATCAGCCCCAGCATTTT. This sequence encodes CASSLRAADQPQHF.

This clonotype was detected a few times. V and J are TRBV7-3 and TRBJ1-5, with D unclear. The V end was cut by 5 bases, the J end by 7 bases, with 12 bases between. The CDR3 is made up of 13 amino acids. CDR1 SGHTA and CDR2 FQGTGA come from the germline V gene. The CDR3 DNA follows: TGTGCCAGCAGCCCCTCATCCGGGCAGCCCCAGCATTTT. Translated, it gives CASSPSSGQPQHF.

The table lists this clonotype with a few counts. The V call is TRBV6-1, the J call TRBJ1-2; tentatively, D is TRBD1 (5 bases). Trimming removed 7 bases at V and 8 bases at J, with 14 bases between. The CDR3 length is 12 residues. Germline V gene lookup returns CDR1 MNHNS and CDR2 SASEGT. CDR3 in amino acids: CASTPGGVGYTF. The CDR3 coding sequence is TGTGCCAGCACCCCGGGAGGGGTAGGCTACACCTTC.

A few counts support this clonotype. The chain couples TRBV3-1 to TRBJ1-2; D not resolved. Trimming removed 0 bases at V and 14 bases at J, with 13 bases between. Germline V lookup: CDR1 LGHDT, CDR2 YNNKEL (reference sequence). CDR3 length: 12 amino acids. The CDR3 protein is CASSQDLVGRTF. The CDR3 nucleotides are TGTGCCAGCAGCCAAGATCTTGTCGGGAGAACCTTC.

CDR3 sequence (DNA): TGCAGTGCTAGTTTCCAAACCTACGAGCAGTACTTC. Its translation is CSASFQTYEQYF. The J gene is TRBJ2-7, the V gene TRBV20-1; unclear D gene. CDR3 length equals 12 residues. Germline CDR1 reads DFQATT; CDR2 reads SNEGSKA (reference sequence). V was pared by 3 bases and J by 2 bases, with 8 bases between.

V usage is TRBV15 and J usage is TRBJ2-6; the match to TRBD1 covers 11 bases. The CDR3 loop spans 17 amino acids. CDR1 and CDR2 (germline): LNHNV, YYDKDF (reference sequence). Trimming at V came to 3 bases and at J to 3 bases, leaving 4 bases not matched to a gene. The CDR3 spells CATSSLGQGVGANVLTF. CDR3 DNA sequence: TGTGCCACCAGCAGTCTGGGACAGGGGGTTGGGGCCAACGTCCTGACTTTC.